This T cell receptor beta chain was obtained from a study of molecular identifiers for immune sequencing clone quantification. Findings and caveats of the study: Over 99% of CMV-specific effector molecules, but under 1% of naive ones, were in clones above 20 copies.

This clonotype occurred a few times. What it binds is unknown. A single record per CDR3 protein comes from TCRdb applying MiXCR to the PCR reads. There are about 510,000 distinct CDR3 sequences in the sample; about a quarter occur only once, and around 0.78% lies in the top ten. The clonotype was recovered from a human donor in good health. Some libraries in this study had Jurkat cell RNA spiked in. What was sequenced was naive CD8+ T cells from blood, with Jurkat cell RNA spiked in. As to subset: FACS-sorted CD8+CD4-CCR7+CD45RA+ naive T cells.

Written as DNA, the CDR3 is TGCGCCAGCAGCAGGGGACTAGCGGGAGGCGGTGGTAGCACAGATACGCAGTATTTT. Translating it yields CASSRGLAGGGGSTDTQYF. The chain has TRBV5-1 and TRBJ2-3, with TRBD2 matching over 15 bases. Losses at the gene ends were 4 bases for V and 0 bases for J; bases not matched to a gene: 9. The germline CDR1 and CDR2 sequences are SGHRS and YFSETQ. The CDR3 runs to 19 residues.